The rows below give T cell receptor beta chains drawn from one sample of a study of blood T cell repertoires in COVID-19. Sequencing was performed with immunoSEQ multiplex PCR; in TCRdb, only in-frame clones are kept and a portion is missing. The sample records about 60,000 clones, approximately 80% being singletons. Sequencing input: peripheral blood. These receptors were collected from a human donor in a cohort sampled during active COVID-19. Both conserved end residues are part of each CDR3. D genes are given only for firm matches. Size is omitted from some rows. Given values are once, few, many or a class for expanded clones.

v_call	d_call	j_call	clone_size	cdr3_aa	cdr3_nt
TRBV20-1	-	TRBJ2-3	few	CSASFRGTEDTQYF	TGCAGTGCTAGTTTCCGGGGGACAGAGGATACGCAGTATTTT
TRBV10-1	TRBD1	TRBJ2-2	few	CASSESRTGFGELFF	TGCGCCAGCAGTGAGTCCCGGACAGGGTTCGGGGAGCTGTTTTTT
TRBV7-9	-	TRBJ2-1	-	CASSQSGPDGVLFF	TGTGCCAGCAGCCAATCTGGGCCTGACGGGGTGCTGTTCTTC
TRBV14	TRBD1	TRBJ2-3	-	CASSQGLVTGGNTDTQYF	TGTGCCAGCAGCCAAGGGCTAGTAACAGGGGGCAACACAGATACGCAGTATTTT
TRBV19	TRBD1	TRBJ2-7	-	CASSITGTGRLYEQYF	TGTGCCAGTAGTATAACCGGGACAGGACGCCTCTACGAGCAGTACTTC
TRBV7-9	-	TRBJ1-4	-	CASSLAPGGLTNEKLFF	TGTGCCAGCAGCTTAGCGCCGGGGGGCTTAACTAATGAAAAACTGTTTTTT
TRBV9	TRBD1	TRBJ2-5	-	CASSPWGQAQETQYF	TGTGCCAGCAGCCCCTGGGGACAGGCACAAGAGACCCAGTACTTC
TRBV18	-	TRBJ2-3	few	CASSSDSDTQYF	TGTGCCAGCTCATCGGACTCAGATACGCAGTATTTT
TRBV18	TRBD2	TRBJ2-7	-	CATSLGGRGSEQYF	TGTGCCACCTCGTTGGGGGGGAGAGGATCCGAGCAGTACTTC
TRBV5-1	-	TRBJ2-1	once	CASSYDSGSQQFF	TGCGCCAGCAGCTATGACTCCGGTAGCCAGCAGTTCTTC
TRBV27	TRBD2	TRBJ2-3	-	CASSTGGSSDTQYF	TGTGCCAGCAGTACGGGCGGGAGCTCAGATACGCAGTATTTT
TRBV21-1	-	TRBJ1-2	few	CASFDRPSQIYGYTF	TGTGCCAGCTTCGACAGGCCATCGCAAATTTATGGCTACACCTTC
TRBV28	-	TRBJ2-1	-	CASSRVTIYNEQFF	TGTGCCAGCAGCCGAGTGACAATCTACAATGAGCAGTTCTTC
TRBV7-2	-	TRBJ2-7	-	CASSSQGGVSYEQYF	TGTGCCAGCAGCTCACAGGGTGGGGTTTCATACGAGCAGTACTTC
TRBV20-1	-	TRBJ1-2	many	CSSFNYGYTF	TGCAGTTCGTTTAACTATGGCTACACCTTC
TRBV6-6	TRBD1	TRBJ2-2	-	CASSLIQGATGELFF	TGTGCCAGCAGTTTGATTCAGGGGGCGACCGGGGAGCTGTTTTTT
TRBV5-1	-	TRBJ2-7	once	CASSWGAGGSYEQYF	TGCGCCAGCAGCTGGGGGGCAGGGGGTTCCTACGAGCAGTACTTC
TRBV4-3	-	TRBJ2-2	-	CASSPSRRIGGELFF	TGCGCCAGCAGCCCTAGCAGGAGGATCGGCGGGGAGCTGTTTTTT
TRBV6-6	TRBD2	TRBJ2-3	-	CASRLGTSGRTDTQYF	TGTGCCAGCAGACTCGGGACTAGCGGGAGAACAGATACGCAGTATTTT
TRBV19	TRBD1	TRBJ1-1	-	CASSISGRGQTEAFF	TGTGCCAGTAGTATCAGTGGCAGGGGGCAGACTGAAGCTTTCTTT
TRBV24-1	TRBD2	TRBJ2-3	few	CATSEGTSGADTQYF	TGTGCCACCAGTGAGGGGACTAGCGGAGCAGATACGCAGTATTTT
TRBV29-1	-	TRBJ2-4	-	CSVGPREDIQYF	TGCAGCGTTGGTCCCAGGGAGGACATTCAGTACTTC
TRBV7-2	TRBD2	TRBJ2-7	few	CASSSPGLTVSGEQYF	TGTGCCAGCAGCTCGCCGGGACTAACGGTATCTGGCGAGCAGTACTTC
TRBV28	TRBD1	TRBJ2-7	few	CASSLPTGVLYEQYF	TGTGCCAGCAGTCTACCGACAGGGGTACTCTACGAGCAGTACTTC
TRBV5-1	-	TRBJ2-7	few	CASRRQEAYEQYF	TGCGCCAGCAGAAGACAGGAGGCCTACGAGCAGTACTTC
TRBV7-8	-	TRBJ2-2	-	CASSLRGYSNTGELFF	TGTGCCAGCAGCTTACGGGGGTACAGTAACACCGGGGAGCTGTTTTTT
TRBV7-2	TRBD2	TRBJ2-3	-	CASSPQPLAADTQYF	TGTGCCAGCAGCCCGCAGCCACTAGCGGCAGATACGCAGTATTTT
TRBV7-9	-	TRBJ1-3	-	CASSLQAQFSGNTIYF	TGTGCCAGCAGCTTACAGGCACAATTCTCTGGAAACACCATATATTTT
TRBV24-1	TRBD2	TRBJ2-3	-	CATSDLRLAGEDTQYF	TGTGCCACCAGTGATTTACGACTAGCGGGGGAAGATACGCAGTATTTT